The sample holds a few counts of the clone carrying this TCR beta chain. V was trimmed by 1 base and J by 0 bases, leaving 10 bases between them. The CDR3 spans 15 residues. The germline V gene has CDR1 MDHEN and CDR2 SYDVKM. This specimen belongs to a study of tumor-infiltrating lymphocytes in primary liver carcinoma. A primer in the constant region served to generate TCR beta cDNA from 450 to 600 ng of total RNA. It was through three nested multiplex PCR rounds of slightly modified ARM-PCR that TCR beta libraries arose. Amplification in the first two PCR rounds was performed using TRBV1-TRBV30 forward primers and a C-beta reverse primer for 10 cycles each. One entry per CDR3 protein results from TCRdb running MiXCR on the multiplex PCR reads. The table records about 100,000 distinct CDR3 sequences, approximately 70% of them present only once. Co-extracted RNA and DNA came from approximately 20-30 mg of unsorted bulk tissue. Each participant had primary liver carcinoma, and surgical resection was the treatment. Tumor samples all exceeded 80% viable tumor cells.

The sequenced material came from liver tumor tissue from sampling region 2. Stated subset: tumor region T2, inferior pole. This clonotype was sampled from a woman aged 60 to 75 with primary liver carcinoma and hepatitis B virus infection. The chain combines TRBV28 with TRBJ2-7; D possibly corresponds to TRBD1 (6 bases). The CDR3 sequence is CASSLSAGVSYEQYF. The CDR3, as DNA: TGTGCCAGCAGTTTATCGGCAGGGGTCTCCTACGAGCAGTACTTC.